A single sample is the source of the 23 T cell receptor beta chains below, sequenced in a study of blood T cells in healthy people across ages. Together with a sample-barcoded 5' primer, a J-beta primer mix was included in a second PCR lasting roughly 6 to 12 cycles. TCRdb redid the calling of the 5' RACE reads with MiXCR, one entry per CDR3 protein. This sample has 1.4 million to 1.5 million distinct CDR3 sequences, with about 40% found just once. The material sequenced was blood. The receptors stem from a woman between 18 and 30 years old in good health.

The rearrangement links TRBV4-3 to TRBJ2-3; tentatively, D is TRBD1 (7 bases). In germline, CDR1 is LGHNA, CDR2 YSLEER. The germline V and J ends were trimmed by 5 bases and 2 bases, with 17 bases remaining between them. This CDR3 region has 16 residues. CDR3 protein: CASSGGTDRFTDTQYF. CDR3 bases: TGCGCCAGCAGCGGGGGGACAGACCGATTCACAGATACGCAGTATTTT.

This clonotype was counted between two and nine times. The chain has TRBV12-3 or TRBV12-4 and TRBJ2-5; D not certain. With 7 bases removed from V and 5 bases from J, the gap between germline ends came to 20 bases. The CDR3 runs to 15 residues. The CDR3 sequence: CASTEEGLSVETQYF. The CDR3 nucleotides read TGTGCCAGCACAGAAGAAGGGTTGAGCGTGGAGACCCAGTACTTC.

This clonotype was found a few times. The V gene is TRBV29-1, the J gene TRBJ2-7; 10 bases match TRBD1. V was clipped by 6 bases and J by 4 bases; unmatched bases: 12. Germline CDR1 SQVTM, CDR2 ANQGSEA. The CDR3 has 15 residues. The CDR3 region is CSVRDGTGESYEQYF. For the CDR3, the DNA is TGCAGCGTCCGCGACGGGACAGGGGAGTCGTACGAGCAGTACTTC.

This clonotype was detected a few times. V and J are TRBV6-6 and TRBJ2-1; perhaps TRBD2 as D (5 bases). CDR1 and CDR2 from the germline V gene are MNHNY and SVGAGI (reference sequence). V shed 6 bases and J shed 9 bases, with 15 bases lying between them. The CDR3 is 13 amino acids. Written as DNA, the CDR3 is TGTGCCAGCAGCACCACTAGGTCCGGTGAGCAGTTCTTC. Protein sequence: CASSTTRSGEQFF.

In the case of this clonotype: The germline gene is not matched at one end of the junction; a read error may be the cause. CDR3 sequence: CASIWRPGGNYNEQFF. The CDR3 DNA is TGTGCCAGCATTTGGCGGCCAGGGGGGAACTACAATGAGCAGTTTTTC. The chain employs TRBV12-3 or TRBV12-4 and TRBJ2-1; D is perhaps TRBD1 (7 bases). CDR3 length: 16 amino acids.

This clonotype was detected a few times. This chain links TRBV9 with TRBJ2-5; D uncertain. The CDR3 covers 14 residues. Germline V gives CDR1 SGDLS, CDR2 YYNGEE. V gave up 7 bases and J gave up 4 bases, with 17 bases separating them. CDR3 residues: CASSPERSRETQYF. Here the CDR3 DNA reads TGTGCCAGCTCTCCCGAGAGGAGCAGAGAGACCCAGTACTTC.

The chain links TRBV6-6 to TRBJ2-5; 8 bases are a match to TRBD2. J gave up 4 bases and V 9 bases, and 10 bases lay outside the gene matches. The CDR3 consists of 14 residues. The V gene's germline CDR1 is MNHNY and CDR2 SVGAGI (reference sequence). CDR3 sequence: CASSHSGGGETQYF. CDR3 nucleotides: TGTGCCAGTAGCCACAGCGGGGGAGGAGAGACCCAGTACTTC.

A remark on this clonotype: At one boundary the junction diverges from the germline segment, which might be a read error. V usage is TRBV29-1 and J usage is TRBJ2-5, with TRBD2 identical over 12 bases. The CDR3 is 16 residues long. The germline V gene encodes CDR1 SQVTM and CDR2 ANQGSEA. DNA of the CDR3: TGCAGCGTTTCGCCATTGACTAGCGGGAGCGGAGAGATCCAGTACTTC. As protein: CSVSPLTSGSGEIQYF. The full variable domain, rest sourced from reference TRBV29-1 and TRBJ2-5, is SAVISQKPSRDICQRGTSLTIQCQVDSQVTMMFWYRQQPGQSLTLIATANQGSEATYESGFVIDKFPISRPNLTFSTLTVSNMSPEDSSIYLCSVSPLTSGSGEIQYFGPGTRLLVL.

This CDR3 reads CASSKEGDRGLIWSPQHF. DNA of the CDR3: TGTGCCAGCAGCAAAGAGGGAGATCGGGGGCTCATTTGGTCTCCCCAGCATTTT. The V and J genes are TRBV21-1 and TRBJ1-5; the D call in the table, TRBD1, was not verified against the DNA. TRBV21-1 is an annotated pseudogene. This CDR3 has 18 amino acids.

This clonotype was found a few times. The chain uses TRBV10-3 and TRBJ1-1; D unresolved. Germline V gene data show CDR1 as ENHRY and CDR2 as SYGVKD. There are 13 residues in the CDR3. V dropped 10 bases and J dropped 0 bases, with 12 bases sitting between them. The CDR3 nucleotides read TGTGCCACCGTTGACGGAATGAACACTGAAGCTTTCTTT. Translated: CATVDGMNTEAFF.

The gene calls are TRBV20-1 and TRBJ1-2; D not resolved. Germline V gene sequence: CDR1 DFQATT, CDR2 SNEGSKA (reference sequence). Trimming pared 3 bases from V and 1 base from J, leaving 12 bases between. The CDR3 extends over 14 amino acids. This chain's CDR3 is CSASPGTVNYGYTF. The CDR3 bases are TGCAGTGCTAGTCCCGGAACTGTTAACTATGGCTACACCTTC.

A single count supports this clonotype. The CDR3 DNA follows: TGTGCCAGCAGACCCGGCAGCAGGGGAGGGTACGAGCAGTTCTTC. This encodes CASRPGSRGGYEQFF. The rearrangement links TRBV12-3 or TRBV12-4 to TRBJ2-1; D is possibly TRBD2 (7 bases). The CDR3 is 15 residues long. V dropped 6 bases and J dropped 10 bases, with 22 bases sitting between them.

This clonotype was seen more than once but under ten times. CDR3 coding DNA: TGCGCCAGCAGTGAGCTAGCGGGGGGCTACGAGCAGTACTTC. This encodes CASSELAGGYEQYF. The chain carries TRBV10-1 and TRBJ2-7, with TRBD2 identical over 11 bases. This CDR3 has 14 residues. V lost 2 bases, J lost 3 bases, and 0 bases stayed unmatched. The germline V gene has CDR1 WNHNN and CDR2 SYGVQD (reference sequence).

The table lists this clonotype with a few counts. The chain links TRBV7-2 to TRBJ2-1; the D gene is possibly TRBD2 (6 bases). V gave up 5 bases and J gave up 3 bases, with 14 bases separating them. The CDR3 has 15 residues. Germline assignment: CDR1 SGHTA and CDR2 FQGNSA. The CDR3 bases are TGTGCCAGCAGCCCGCGGGGTACGGGCTACAATGAGCAGTTCTTC. This codes for CASSPRGTGYNEQFF.

The rearrangement uses TRBV21-1 and TRBJ2-7; TRBD2, the D gene given by the table, was not confirmed from the DNA. TRBV21-1 counts as a pseudogene. This CDR3 spans 16 amino acids. CDR3 loop: CASRLLGPGHSYEQYF. CDR3 in DNA: TGTGCCAGCAGACTACTAGGGCCGGGCCATTCCTACGAGCAGTACTTC.

The sample holds one count of this clonotype. The chain uses TRBV4-1 and TRBJ2-1; 7 nucleotides agree with TRBD2. V lost 0 bases to trimming and J lost 9 bases; unmatched junction nucleotides: 11. Germline V lookup: CDR1 MGHRA, CDR2 YSYEKL. The CDR3 contains 16 residues. The CDR3 DNA reads TGCGCCAGCAGCCAAGATGGGAGGGGCGAATTTGGTGAGCAGTTCTTC. Its protein is CASSQDGRGEFGEQFF.

This chain connects TRBV7-2 to TRBJ2-4; 8 bases agree with TRBD2. The DNA end favors TRBJ2-7, so the J call may be wrong. CDR1 SGHTA and CDR2 FQGNSA come from the germline V gene. This CDR3 spans 14 amino acids. The CDR3, as DNA: TGTGCCAGCAGCGGTAGCGGGACTTTTCCCGAGCAGTACTTC. As protein: CASSGSGTFPEQYF.

This clonotype turned up a few times. The chain joins TRBV7-2 to TRBJ2-3, with 7 nucleotides matching TRBD2. Germline assignment: CDR1 SGHTA and CDR2 FQGNSA. V shed 5 bases and J 13 bases; nucleotides not matched to a gene: 12. The CDR3 has 13 residues. The CDR3 DNA reads TGTGCCAGCAGCCCATTAGAGGGAGGGCCGGAGTATTTT. This gives the protein CASSPLEGGPEYF.

The chain has TRBV6-6 and TRBJ2-3; 7 bases match TRBD2. V lost 2 bases and J lost 0; bases outside the gene matches: 2. This CDR3 has 15 residues. The germline V gene has CDR1 MNHNY and CDR2 SVGAGI (reference sequence). The CDR3 spells CASSYAGASTDTQYF. As DNA, the CDR3 is TGTGCCAGCAGTTACGCGGGAGCTAGCACAGATACGCAGTATTTT.

The chain carries TRBV13 and TRBJ2-7; perhaps TRBD1 as D (6 bases). The V and J ends lost 5 bases and 0 bases respectively, with 11 bases between them. The CDR3 is made up of 14 amino acids. From germline, CDR1 is PRHDT and CDR2 FYEKMQ (reference sequence). CDR3 bases: TGTGCCAGCAGCGTCCGGACAGCCTCCTACGAGCAGTACTTC. Protein product: CASSVRTASYEQYF.

V usage is TRBV5-1 and J usage is TRBJ2-2, with TRBD1 as a possible D gene (6 bases). The CDR3 is 17 amino acids. CDR1 and CDR2 (germline): SGHRS, YFSETQ. V was shortened by 0 bases and J by 1 base, with 13 bases between the two germline ends. The CDR3 coding sequence is TGCGCCAGCAGCTTGGGGTCTACAGGGAGGAACACCGGGGAGCTGTTTTTT. Protein product: CASSLGSTGRNTGELFF.

With respect to this clonotype: Sequence at one end of the junction differs from germline and may be a read error. The chain has TRBV9 and TRBJ2-7; D is perhaps TRBD1 (6 bases). The CDR3 loop spans 14 amino acids. Germline V lookup: CDR1 SGDLS, CDR2 YYNGEE. The CDR3 region is CTSSVALTGYEQYF. Here the CDR3 DNA reads TGTACCAGCAGCGTAGCTCTGACAGGATACGAGCAGTACTTC.

With respect to this clonotype: The junction does not match germline at one end; this may be a read error. The chain uses TRBV2 and TRBJ2-1, with D uncertain. The CDR3 covers 11 residues. The germline CDR1 and CDR2 sequences are SNHLY and FYNNEI. Here the CDR3 DNA reads TGTGCCAGCACCCGAAACAATGGGCAGTTCTTC. Protein product: CASTRNNGQFF.